This T cell receptor beta chain was found in a study of blood T cells in healthy people across ages. This CDR3 spans 13 amino acids. The V end was cut by 7 bases, the J end by 0 bases, with 10 bases between. The germline CDR1 and CDR2 sequences are DFQATT and SNEGSKA (reference sequence). On this clonotype: What it recognizes is unknown.

Study outcomes and limitations: Diversity of TCR beta per million T cells declined in a roughly linear way with age.

PCR was performed a second time for about 7 to 12 cycles using a sample-barcoded 5' primer and a J-beta primer mix. TCRdb re-called the 5' RACE reads with MiXCR, one entry per CDR3 protein. The sample includes about 1.1 million distinct CDR3 sequences, around two fifths seen only once; the top ten take roughly 14%. Material: blood. The chain uses TRBV20-1 and TRBJ1-5; D not certain. The TCR originated in a man aged 18 to 30 in good health. The CDR3 DNA follows: TGCAGTGGGGTAGAAAGTAGCAATCAGCCCCAGCATTTT. It is translated as CSGVESSNQPQHF.